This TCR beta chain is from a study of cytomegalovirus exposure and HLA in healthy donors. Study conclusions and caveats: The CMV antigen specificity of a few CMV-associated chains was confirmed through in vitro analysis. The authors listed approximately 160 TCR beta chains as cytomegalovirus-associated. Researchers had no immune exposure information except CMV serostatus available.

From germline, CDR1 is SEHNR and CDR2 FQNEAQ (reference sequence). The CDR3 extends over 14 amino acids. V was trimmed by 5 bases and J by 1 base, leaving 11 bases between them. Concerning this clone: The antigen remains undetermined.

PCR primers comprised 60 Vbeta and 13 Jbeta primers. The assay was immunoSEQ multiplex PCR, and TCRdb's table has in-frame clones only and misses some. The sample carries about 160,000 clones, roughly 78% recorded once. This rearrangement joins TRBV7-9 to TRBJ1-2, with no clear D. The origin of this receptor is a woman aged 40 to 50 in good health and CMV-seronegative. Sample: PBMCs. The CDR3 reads CASSTNRVNYGYTF. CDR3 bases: TGTGCCAGCAGCACGAATAGAGTTAACTATGGCTACACCTTC.